Each of the 26 T cell receptor beta chains below was sequenced from the same sample in a study of T cells in Graves' hyperthyroidism and ophthalmopathy. Regions amplified from RNA transcripts were the TCR beta CDR3 regions. HTBI primers were employed in a first-round RT-PCR of the TCR CDR3. TCRdb fed the multiplex PCR reads into MiXCR, producing one record per CDR3 protein. The data contain roughly 180,000 distinct CDR3 sequences, 8% to 9.5% of them seen just once; the ten biggest clones take up less than 25%. The source material was blood. Source of these receptors: a woman younger than 35 with Graves' hyperthyroidism that later progressed to Graves' ophthalmopathy.

The chain couples TRBV7-3 to TRBJ2-2; possibly TRBD1 for D (5 bases). There are 16 residues in the CDR3. Germline lookup yields CDR1 SGHTA and CDR2 FQGTGA. With 5 bases removed from V and 2 bases from J, the gap between germline ends came to 15 bases. The CDR3: CASSQSSGANTGELFF. DNA for the CDR3: TGTGCCAGCAGCCAGTCGAGTGGGGCTAACACCGGGGAGCTGTTTTTT.

This clonotype was detected many times. V gene TRBV30 combines with J gene TRBJ2-5; maybe TRBD2 (8 bases). V shed 2 bases and J shed 5 bases, with 24 bases lying between them. CDR3 size: 17 residues. Germline V gene lookup returns CDR1 GTSNPN and CDR2 SVGIG (reference sequence). CDR3 sequence (DNA): TGTGCCTGGAGTCTCCCAGGATTAGCGGGACAGTTGGAGACCCAGTACTTC. It is translated as CAWSLPGLAGQLETQYF.

Many counts were recorded for this clonotype. V and J are TRBV2 and TRBJ1-1; a weak D match, TRBD1 (6 bases). Trimming left V 7 bases short and J 0 bases short, with 12 bases between. This CDR3 spans 14 amino acids. Per germline, CDR1 SNHLY and CDR2 FYNNEI. CDR3 region: CASKKGQLNTEAFF. DNA for the CDR3: TGTGCCAGCAAAAAAGGACAGTTGAACACTGAAGCTTTCTTT. The full variable domain, rest sourced from reference TRBV2 and TRBJ1-1, is EPEVTQTPSHQVTQMGQEVILRCVPISNHLYFYWYRQILGQKVEFLVSFYNNEISEKSEIFDDQFSVERPDGSNFTLKIRSTKLEDSAMYFCASKKGQLNTEAFFGQGTRLTVV.

The CDR3 protein is CASSLAGGGGEQYF. DNA of the CDR3: TGCGCCAGCAGCTTGGCGGGGGGGGGTGGCGAGCAGTACTTC. This chain connects TRBV5-1 to TRBJ2-7; 8 nucleotides line up with TRBD2. The CDR3 extends over 14 amino acids. Per the germline V gene, CDR1 is SGHRS and CDR2 is YFSETQ. Trimming removed 0 bases from V and 6 bases from J; junction bases left unmatched: 5.

This clonotype was counted a single time. This chain links TRBV28 with TRBJ2-1, with 7 bases fitting TRBD1. The V and J ends lost 3 bases and 4 bases, in that order; junction bases with no gene match: 6. This CDR3 is 15 amino acids long. Germline loops: CDR1 MDHEN, CDR2 SYDVKM. The CDR3 bases are TGTGCCAGCAGTTTGCCCTGGGACAGATACAATGAGCAGTTCTTC. Translation: CASSLPWDRYNEQFF.

This clonotype showed up many times. The chain couples TRBV15 to TRBJ1-6, with D uncertain. This CDR3 is 13 amino acids long. V was shortened by 1 base and J by 14 bases, with 12 bases between the two germline ends. The germline V gene encodes CDR1 LNHNV and CDR2 YYDKDF (reference sequence). CDR3 DNA sequence: TGTGCCACCAGCAGAGCCATGGGATTCTCCCTCCACTTT. It is translated as CATSRAMGFSLHF.

In its sample, this clonotype was seen many times. The chain has TRBV24-1 and TRBJ2-5; TRBD2 matches 10 bases. Looked up from germline, CDR1 is KGHDR and CDR2 is SFDVKD. The V gene end was trimmed by 1 base and the J gene end by 5 bases; junction bases not matched to a gene: 3. The CDR3 runs to 15 residues. The CDR3 here is CATSDLQAGGETQYF. CDR3 bases: TGTGCCACCAGTGATTTACAAGCGGGAGGGGAGACCCAGTACTTC.

The chain uses TRBV28 and TRBJ2-7, with 7 bases matching TRBD1. Germline lookup yields CDR1 MDHEN and CDR2 SYDVKM. Trimming cost V 2 bases and J 6 bases; bases outside gene matches: 19. The CDR3 covers 18 residues. CDR3 region: CASSLRELRQGIPSEQYF. In DNA, the CDR3 is TGTGCCAGCAGTTTACGAGAACTAAGACAGGGCATTCCCTCCGAGCAGTACTTC.

This clonotype was seen more than once but under ten times. CDR3 region: CASSIPGTSGRAKFF. The CDR3 DNA sequence: TGTGCCAGTAGTATACCCGGGACTAGCGGGAGGGCCAAGTTCTTC. The genes are TRBV19 and TRBJ2-1; the match to TRBD2 covers 16 bases. The CDR3 runs 15 residues. Germline-derived CDR1 and CDR2 are LNHDA and SQIVND (reference sequence). V gave up 2 bases and J gave up 14 bases; unmatched junction bases: 6.

This clonotype occurred a few times. This sequence joins TRBV3-1 and TRBJ1-4, with D unresolved. The CDR3 spans 16 residues. V dropped 2 bases and J dropped 11 bases, with 21 bases sitting between them. Germline V gene sequence: CDR1 LGHDT, CDR2 YNNKEL (reference sequence). The CDR3 sequence: CASSQSTRHRSGKLFF. CDR3 nucleotides: TGTGCCAGCAGCCAAAGCACCAGGCACCGTAGTGGCAAACTGTTTTTT.

Ten or more counts support this clonotype. This sequence joins TRBV11-2 and TRBJ1-2; a possible D gene is TRBD1 (6 bases). There are 15 residues in the CDR3. Germline CDR1 SGHAT, CDR2 FQNNGV. V was cut by 5 bases and J by 4 bases, with 17 bases left in between. The CDR3 protein is CASSMSTGISYGYTF. Here the CDR3 DNA reads TGTGCCAGCAGCATGTCAACAGGGATCTCCTATGGCTACACCTTC.

This clonotype was seen at least ten times. The J gene is TRBJ2-1, the V gene TRBV27, with D uncertain. The CDR3 contains 13 residues. CDR1 and CDR2 from the germline V gene are MNHEY and SMNVEV (reference sequence). Trimming stripped 8 bases from V and 9 bases from J, with 17 bases between. CDR3 DNA sequence: TGTGCCAGCGGGGTGACCGGAACGTCTGAGCAGTTCTTC. Amino acid sequence: CASGVTGTSEQFF.

This clonotype appeared a few times. The chain couples TRBV20-1 to TRBJ2-4; perhaps TRBD1 as D (6 bases). Trimming took off 1 base at V and 13 bases at J, with 17 bases between the two ends. CDR1 and CDR2 (germline): DFQATT, SNEGSKA (reference sequence). This CDR3 has 13 amino acids. The CDR3 loop is CSARGETGLRQYF. The CDR3 DNA reads as TGCAGTGCTAGAGGGGAGACAGGCCTCAGACAGTACTTC.

In its sample, this clonotype was seen many times. The chain uses TRBV6-1 and TRBJ2-1, with 9 nucleotides matching TRBD2. The CDR3 runs 16 residues. Losses at the gene ends were 5 bases for V and 0 bases for J; bases not matched to a gene: 5. Germline-derived CDR1 and CDR2 are MNHNS and SASEGT. The chain's CDR3 is CASSYGSGSSYNEQFF. The CDR3 DNA reads TGTGCCAGCAGTTATGGTAGCGGGAGCTCCTACAATGAGCAGTTCTTC.

The table lists this clonotype with many counts. This chain joins TRBV12-3 or TRBV12-4 and TRBJ1-6; perhaps TRBD1 as D (5 bases). Trimming took 8 bases from V and 7 from J, leaving 12 bases between them. The CDR3 loop spans 13 amino acids. The DNA for the CDR3 is TGTGCCAGCGGGAACAGGAGAAATTCACCCCTCCACTTT. It yields the protein CASGNRRNSPLHF.

This clonotype has a count of ten or more. The CDR3 sequence: CASSDSSGGSTTGELFF. CDR3 DNA sequence: TGTGCCAGCAGCGATTCTAGCGGGGGTTCTACCACCGGGGAGCTGTTTTTT. The rearrangement joins TRBV6-1 to TRBJ2-2, with 10 positions matching TRBD2. Germline V CDR1 and CDR2: MNHNS, SASEGT. The CDR3 covers 17 residues. V gave up 6 bases and J gave up 4 bases; unmatched junction bases: 11.

This clonotype has a count of ten or more. The genes are TRBV6-1 and TRBJ2-5, with a weak D call TRBD2 (5 bases). V gave up 6 bases and J gave up 2 bases, with 13 bases separating them. This CDR3 has 14 amino acids. Germline CDR1 is MNHNS and CDR2 is SASEGT. The CDR3 reads CASRGIATQETQYF. Here the CDR3 DNA reads TGTGCCAGCAGAGGAATAGCGACACAAGAGACCCAGTACTTC.

This clonotype was seen ten or more times. CDR3 residues: CASSQGANQPQHF. The CDR3 nucleotides are TGTGCCAGCAGCCAAGGGGCAAATCAGCCCCAGCATTTT. The V call is TRBV7-9, the J call TRBJ1-5; D perhaps matches TRBD1 (5 bases). Per germline, CDR1 SEHNR and CDR2 FQNEAQ (reference sequence). Trimming left V 5 bases short and J 4 bases short, with 9 bases between. The CDR3 runs to 13 residues.

This clonotype was seen many times. The chain is built from TRBV20-1 and TRBJ2-7; 9 bases match TRBD1. Per germline, CDR1 DFQATT and CDR2 SNEGSKA (reference sequence). V shed 6 bases and J 4 bases; nucleotides not matched to a gene: 10. The CDR3 totals 14 residues. CDR3 protein: CSATGEQGAYEQYF. In DNA, the CDR3 is TGCAGTGCCACCGGGGAACAGGGGGCTTACGAGCAGTACTTC.

This clonotype appeared many times. This chain uses TRBV12-3 or TRBV12-4 with TRBJ2-4; the match to TRBD1 covers 10 bases. This CDR3 has 19 residues. The trim removed 6 bases at V and 5 bases at J, leaving 19 bases unmatched. CDR3 nucleotides: TGTGCCAGCAGCTTTGGGGGAGATCCGGGACAGGGGTCAGAAAACATTCAGTACTTC. As protein: CASSFGGDPGQGSENIQYF.

In its sample, this clonotype was seen many times. The chain uses TRBV30 and TRBJ1-2, with 9 bases fitting TRBD1. CDR3 length equals 15 residues. Looked up from germline, CDR1 is GTSNPN and CDR2 is SVGIG (reference sequence). The V gene end was trimmed by 3 bases and the J gene end by 6 bases; junction bases not matched to a gene: 11. This chain's CDR3 is CAWRSVHRGQNGYTF. In DNA form, the CDR3 reads TGTGCCTGGAGGTCGGTTCACAGGGGGCAAAATGGCTACACCTTC.

This clonotype was seen a few times. The chain joins TRBV6-5 to TRBJ1-4, with a possible D match to TRBD1 (5 bases). The CDR3 runs to 14 residues. Deletions cut 2 bases from V and 4 bases from J, with 8 bases between. Germline assignment: CDR1 MNHEY and CDR2 SVGAGI. CDR3 sequence: CASSYPDSNEKLFF. The CDR3 DNA sequence: TGTGCCAGCAGTTACCCCGACAGTAATGAAAAACTGTTTTTT.

This clonotype showed up many times. The V and J genes are TRBV5-8 and TRBJ1-5; D is unclear. This CDR3 has 15 residues. Trimming pared 0 bases from V and 0 bases from J, leaving 7 bases between. Looked up from germline, CDR1 is SGHTS and CDR2 is YDEGEE. The CDR3 sequence is CASSLGEHSNQPQHF. CDR3 in DNA: TGTGCCAGCAGCTTGGGAGAACATAGCAATCAGCCCCAGCATTTT.

In its sample, this clonotype was seen many times. The rearrangement uses TRBV19 and TRBJ1-1; D is uncertain. This CDR3 spans 13 amino acids. The V end lost 3 bases, the J end lost 4 bases, and 9 bases lay between the germline ends. Germline values: CDR1 LNHDA, CDR2 SQIVND (reference sequence). Written as DNA, the CDR3 is TGTGCCAGTAGTATTCTGGGTGTCACTGAAGCTTTCTTT. As protein: CASSILGVTEAFF.

In this sample, this clonotype turned up many times. This chain joins TRBV28 and TRBJ2-3, with a tentative D call TRBD2 (6 bases). The CDR3 has 14 residues. With 4 bases removed from V and 2 bases from J, the gap between germline ends came to 10 bases. The germline CDR1 and CDR2 sequences are MDHEN and SYDVKM. In nucleotides, the CDR3 is TGTGCCAGCAGTTGGGACTTAAACACAGATACGCAGTATTTT. Amino acids: CASSWDLNTDTQYF.

This clonotype was seen many times. The chain couples TRBV6-1 to TRBJ2-5; a weak D match, TRBD1 (6 bases). The V end lost 6 bases, the J end lost 1 base, and 9 bases lay between the germline ends. Germline V lookup: CDR1 MNHNS, CDR2 SASEGT. This CDR3 is 13 amino acids long. This chain's CDR3 is CASRDRRQETQYF. CDR3 coding DNA: TGTGCCAGCAGAGACAGGCGCCAAGAGACCCAGTACTTC.